This T cell receptor beta chain is from a study of T-cell memory formation after mild COVID-19. Study-wide points: There were some responding clones in pre-infection memory, which suggested that cross-reactive memory had joined.

CDR3 length: 16 amino acids. The V and J ends lost 5 bases and 0 bases, in that order; junction bases with no gene match: 4. CDR1 is SNHLY, CDR2 FYNNEI, per germline. Constant-segment primers were used for 5'RACE, and the resulting TCR alpha and TCR beta cDNA libraries carried sample barcodes and UMIs. TCRdb ran MiXCR on the 5' RACE reads and lists one entry per CDR3 protein. The sample contains 45,000 to 55,000 distinct CDR3 sequences, approximately 9% of which appear only once. The table lists this clonotype with a few counts. Its antigen remains unidentified. The sequence was collected from an adult woman who had mild COVID-19 (a few samples of this study predate the infection). Cell type and time point are not known. The chain couples TRBV2 to TRBJ1-3; TRBD1 matches at 10 bases. Specimen: PBMCs or a T cell subset sorted from them (not recorded which). CDR3 bases: TGTGCCAGCAGTTATAGACAGGGGGCCTCTGGAAACACCATATATTTT. Its translation is CASSYRQGASGNTIYF.